The 22 T cell receptor beta chains listed next were all sequenced from one sample in a study of tumor and adjacent non-tumor tissue in lung cancer. No cell sorting was done before RNA was extracted from the tissue. Distant lung tissue was collected more than 3 cm away from the tumor edge. The library came from three nested PCR rounds adapted from ARM-PCR protocols. TCRdb redid the calling of the multiplex PCR reads with MiXCR, one entry per CDR3 protein. The sample records roughly 67,000 distinct CDR3 sequences, around 80% being singletons. The source material was distant non-tumor lung tissue. Source of these receptors: a man aged 55 to 70 with non-small cell lung cancer.

About this clonotype itself: A much larger clone lies a single base off, so this may be a read error. V is TRBV28 and J is TRBJ2-7, with TRBD2 matching 11 bases. V lost 10 bases to trimming and J lost 4 bases; unmatched junction nucleotides: 9. CDR3 length: 14 amino acids. Germline V gene data show CDR1 as MDHEN and CDR2 as SYDVKM. Here the CDR3 reads CANRTSGRTYEQYF. In DNA, the CDR3 is TGTGCCAACCGTACTAGCGGGAGAACTTACGAGCAGTACTTC. The variable domain in full, completed from reference TRBV28 and TRBJ2-7, reads DVKVTQSSRYLVKRTGEKVFLECVQDMDHENMFWYRQDPGLGLRLIYFSYDVKMKEKGDIPEGYSVSREKKERFSLILESASTNQTSMYLCANRTSGRTYEQYFGPGTRLTVT.

Concerning this clonotype: No conserved phenylalanine or tryptophan ends this CDR3, so it is likely a read error. The chain combines TRBV28 with TRBJ2-2, with 8 bases identical to TRBD2. CDR3 length: 16 amino acids. V gave up 9 bases and J gave up 1 base; unmatched junction bases: 10. Germline-derived CDR1 and CDR2 are MDHEN and SYDVKM. CDR3 nucleotides: TGTGCCAGTGCCTACGGACTAGCTCGGAACACCGGGGAGCTGTTTTCT. It translates to CASAYGLARNTGELFS.

A remark on this clonotype: This CDR3 fails to terminate in the conserved phenylalanine or tryptophan, so it likely reflects a read error. This chain uses TRBV6-1 with TRBJ2-6, with a weak D call TRBD1 (5 bases). Germline V gene lookup returns CDR1 MNHNS and CDR2 SASEGT. This CDR3 spans 14 amino acids. DNA for the CDR3: TGTGCCAGCAGTGAAGGGGCTGGGGCCAACCTCCTGACTATC. This encodes CASSEGAGANLLTI.

This clonotype was observed a handful of times. A much larger clone sits a single nucleotide away, making a read error possible. The genes are TRBV5-1 and TRBJ1-1; the D gene is possibly TRBD1 (6 bases). Per the germline V gene, CDR1 is SGHRS and CDR2 is YFSETQ. The V end was cut by 4 bases, the J end by 6 bases, with 16 bases between. The CDR3 totals 14 residues. CDR3 DNA: TGCGCCAGCAGCCCACAGGGCTCGGGCGCTGAAGCTTTCTTT. Translation: CASSPQGSGAEAFF.

A note on this clonotype: No conserved phenylalanine or tryptophan ends this CDR3, so it is likely a read error. The chain employs TRBV4-1 and TRBJ2-1; a weak D match, TRBD2 (5 bases). Germline V gene data show CDR1 as MGHRA and CDR2 as YSYEKL. The CDR3 sequence is 14 residues long. The CDR3 coding sequence is TGCGGCAGCAGCCAAGGACTTACAAACAATGAGCAGTTCTTA. Protein product: CGSSQGLTNNEQFL.

A word on this clonotype: A much larger clone differs by one base, so this may be a read error. The J gene is TRBJ1-5, the V gene TRBV24-1; no firm D call. Trimming took 4 bases from V and 9 from J, leaving 18 bases between them. The CDR3 extends over 15 amino acids. Germline V lookup: CDR1 KGHDR, CDR2 SFDVKD. This chain's CDR3 is CATSDPAVSDRPQHF. As DNA, the CDR3 is TGTGCCACCAGTGACCCGGCAGTTTCAGATCGGCCCCAGCATTTT.

V and J are TRBV10-3 and TRBJ2-6; 16 bases fit TRBD2. Germline values: CDR1 ENHRY, CDR2 SYGVKD. Trimming cost V 3 bases and J 18 bases; bases outside gene matches: 23. This CDR3 region has 20 residues. The CDR3 reads CAISEHGTSGRGSGANIQTF. The CDR3 DNA follows: TGTGCCATCAGTGAACATGGGACTAGCGGGAGGGGCTCTGGGGCCAACATCCAGACTTTC.

Comment on this clonotype: As the CDR3 is not closed by the conserved phenylalanine or tryptophan, this likely results from a read error. The rearrangement links TRBV2 to TRBJ2-1; D is perhaps TRBD2 (6 bases). V lost 10 bases and J lost 2, with 12 bases in between. In germline, CDR1 is SNHLY, CDR2 FYNNEI. The CDR3 loop spans 13 amino acids. In DNA, the CDR3 is TGTGCCACGTCCGGGACTCCCTACAATGAGCAGTTCTTG. It encodes CATSGTPYNEQFL.

In regard to this clonotype: A read error is likely, as this CDR3 ends without the conserved phenylalanine or tryptophan. V usage is TRBV14 and J usage is TRBJ2-5, with TRBD2 matching 7 bases. The CDR3 is 16 amino acids. Germline values: CDR1 SGHDN, CDR2 FVKESK. V lost 4 bases to trimming and J lost 4 bases; unmatched junction nucleotides: 12. This CDR3 reads CASSRWTTGRLETQYY. The CDR3 DNA follows: TGTGCCAGCAGCCGCTGGACTACCGGGAGGCTAGAGACCCAGTACTAC.

Worth noting for this clonotype: A junction end diverges from the germline sequence, so it may reflect a read error. V is TRBV29-1 and J is TRBJ2-5; TRBD2 is a possible D gene (5 bases). Germline CDR1 SQVTM, CDR2 ANQGSEA. The CDR3 spans 14 residues. The CDR3 region is CSVEDRSYQEAQYF. In DNA, the CDR3 is TGTAGCGTTGAAGACCGGTCGTACCAAGAGGCCCAGTACTTC.

A word on this clonotype: A read error may produce the germline difference seen at one junction end. The V call is TRBV29-1, the J call TRBJ2-3, with 10 bases matching TRBD1. CDR1 and CDR2 from the germline V gene are SQVTM and ANQGSEA. This CDR3 has 16 residues. The CDR3 loop is CSVSRTGTGVADTQYF. The CDR3 DNA follows: TGCAGCGTCAGTAGAACCGGGACAGGGGTCGCAGATACACAGTATTTT.

The V call is TRBV10-3, the J call TRBJ1-2; D is uncertain. Germline lookup yields CDR1 ENHRY and CDR2 SYGVKD. The CDR3 runs to 14 residues. The CDR3: CCISEPEANYGYTF. DNA for the CDR3: TGTTGCATCAGTGAGCCAGAAGCTAACTATGGCTACACCTTC.

A remark on this clonotype: It is likely a read error, because the conserved phenylalanine at the end of the CDR3 is missing. The V gene is TRBV6-5, the J gene TRBJ2-1; D is perhaps TRBD2 (5 bases). In germline, CDR1 is MNHEY, CDR2 SVGAGI. V dropped 2 bases and J dropped 9 bases, with 11 bases sitting between them. The CDR3 loop spans 13 amino acids. The DNA of the CDR3 is TGTGCCAGCAGTTACCGGGGTGTGGGTGAGCAGTTCTTA. It yields the protein CASSYRGVGEQFL.

The V gene is TRBV6-1, the J gene TRBJ2-5; D is perhaps TRBD2 (6 bases). The germline V gene has CDR1 MNHNS and CDR2 SASEGT. CDR3 length: 14 amino acids. V lost 10 bases to trimming and J lost 7 bases, with 22 bases between them. The CDR3: CATSPTSGRGTQYF. CDR3 nucleotide sequence: TGTGCCACCTCCCCGACTAGTGGGAGAGGGACCCAGTACTTC.

On this clonotype: The CDR3 carries no conserved terminal phenylalanine or tryptophan, so it likely arises from a read error. CDR3 nucleotide sequence: TGTGCCAGGAGTTACTATCGAGGGTCCTCTGGAAACACCATATATATT. Residues: CARSYYRGSSGNTIYI. The chain uses TRBV6-5 and TRBJ1-3; D is ambiguous. The CDR3 sequence is 16 residues long. The germline gives CDR1 MNHEY, CDR2 SVGAGI.

This chain joins TRBV10-3 and TRBJ1-2; D gene unclear. The V gene's germline CDR1 is ENHRY and CDR2 SYGVKD. The CDR3 runs 14 residues. V was pared by 0 bases and J by 0 bases, with 5 bases between. In DNA form, the CDR3 reads TGTGCCATCAGTGAGTCAGAGGCTAACTATGGCTACACCTTC. Translated, it gives CAISESEANYGYTF.

For this clonotype: The CDR3 ends on some other residue instead of the conserved phenylalanine or tryptophan, so this is likely a read error. The chain couples TRBV5-6 to TRBJ2-5; 7 nucleotides agree with TRBD1. The CDR3 sequence is 13 residues long. V shed 4 bases, J shed 1 base, and the junction held 1 base outside the gene matches. The germline V gene encodes CDR1 SGHDT and CDR2 YYEEEE. CDR3 residues: CASSTGAQETQYY. CDR3 bases: TGTGCCAGCAGCACAGGGGCCCAAGAGACCCAGTACTAT.

As for this clonotype: An end of the junction does not agree with germline; a read error may underlie this. The V and J genes are TRBV4-2 and TRBJ2-1; D is unclear. The CDR3 contains 14 residues. Germline values: CDR1 LGHNA, CDR2 YNFKEQ. In DNA form, the CDR3 reads TGTACCAGCACCCAAGATCTCCGCCTTCCCGAGCAGTTCTTC. It yields the protein CTSTQDLRLPEQFF.

This clonotype was picked up a small number of times. The junction and the germline gene differ at one end; a read error may be behind it. This chain links TRBV29-1 with TRBJ1-1; 7 nucleotides match TRBD1. The CDR3 consists of 13 residues. Per the germline V gene, CDR1 is SQVTM and CDR2 is ANQGSEA. DNA of the CDR3: TGCAGCGCCTCTGCAGGGGGAGACACTGAAGCTTTATTT. Its translation is CSASAGGDTEALF.

The J gene is TRBJ2-3, the V gene TRBV6-5, with TRBD2 as a possible D gene (6 bases). Per germline, CDR1 MNHEY and CDR2 SVGAGI. The CDR3 has 18 residues. V lost 0 bases to trimming and J lost 11 bases, with 27 bases between them. The CDR3: CASSYSPSLAGGPHMQYF. CDR3 sequence (DNA): TGTGCCAGCAGTTACTCTCCATCACTAGCAGGAGGGCCTCATATGCAGTATTTT.

Comments on this clonotype: One base away lies a much larger clone, so this may be a sequencing read error. The DNA of the CDR3 is TGTGCCAGCAGTTTCGGGAGAGGGCGAAATCCACCCCTCCACTTT. The encoded protein is CASSFGRGRNPPLHF. This rearrangement joins TRBV25-1 to TRBJ1-6; D remains unclear. The CDR3 covers 15 residues. V shed 5 bases and J shed 11 bases, with 19 bases lying between them. In germline, CDR1 is MGHDK, CDR2 SYGVNS.

This clonotype was seen at least ten times. The chain combines TRBV11-2 with TRBJ2-3; 7 bases are a match to TRBD2. The length of the CDR3 is 15 residues. Germline CDR1 is SGHAT and CDR2 is FQNNGV. V shed 0 bases, J shed 6 bases, and the junction held 6 bases outside the gene matches. CDR3 nucleotide sequence: TGTGCCAGCAGCTTAGATCGGGGTAGCGGGGATACGCAGTATTTT. Translating gives CASSLDRGSGDTQYF.